This T cell receptor (beta chain) was sequenced for a study of CXCR3-negative and CXCR3-positive naive CD8 T cells. Points from the study as a whole: Memory CD8+ T cell repertoires were far less diverse than both naive subsets. CD5 surface expression was similar among naive subsets, and TCR strength was estimated by inference from TRB CDR3 properties. Researchers report that CXCR3-positive naive cells carry more hydrophobic TRB CDR3s than CXCR3-negative naive cells. Comparison of naive CXCR3-negative and CXCR3-positive cells revealed similar TRBV-TRBJ usage, while memory cells differed.

Each TRB cDNA library was prepared by 5' RACE (with UMI labels). With the 5' RACE reads reprocessed, TCRdb shows one record per CDR3 protein and no DNA. The sample table includes 4,500 to 5,000 distinct CDR3 sequences. Concerning this clonotype itself: Its antigen is currently unknown.

The sample taken for sequencing was naive CXCR3+ CD8+ T cells from blood. The sample's subset: CD45RO-CCR7+CD27+CD95- naive CD8+ T cells expressing CXCR3 (TNR3+). This TCR was sampled from a human donor in good health. Some clones in this sample may be carry-over from other donors' samples.

The chain's CDR3 is CASSLVAGVDNEQFF. The chain carries TRBV11-2 and TRBJ2-1; TCRdb designates TRBD2, a call that cannot be tested without DNA. This CDR3 spans 15 amino acids. CDR1 is SGHAT and CDR2 is FQNNGV in the germline V gene. The entire variable domain, with the rest obtained from reference TRBV11-2 and TRBJ2-1, is as follows: EAGVAQSPRYKIIEKRQSVAFWCNPISGHATLYWYQQILGQGPKLLIQFQNNGVVDDSQLPKDRFSAERLKGVDSTLKIQPAKLEDSAVYLCASSLVAGVDNEQFFGPGTRLTVL.